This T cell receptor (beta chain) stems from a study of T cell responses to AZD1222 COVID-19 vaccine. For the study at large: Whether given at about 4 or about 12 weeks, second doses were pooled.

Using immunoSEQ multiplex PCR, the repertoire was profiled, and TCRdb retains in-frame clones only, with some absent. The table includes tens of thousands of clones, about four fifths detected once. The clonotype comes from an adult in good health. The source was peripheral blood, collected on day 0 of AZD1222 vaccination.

The CDR3 sequence: CAWSVQQPYGYTF. The CDR3 DNA sequence: TGTGCCTGGAGTGTACAACAGCCCTATGGCTACACCTTC. V is TRBV30 and J is TRBJ1-2; D not certain. The CDR3 totals 13 residues. The germline V and J ends were trimmed by 0 bases and 4 bases, with 9 bases remaining between them. Germline V gives CDR1 GTSNPN, CDR2 SVGIG (reference sequence).